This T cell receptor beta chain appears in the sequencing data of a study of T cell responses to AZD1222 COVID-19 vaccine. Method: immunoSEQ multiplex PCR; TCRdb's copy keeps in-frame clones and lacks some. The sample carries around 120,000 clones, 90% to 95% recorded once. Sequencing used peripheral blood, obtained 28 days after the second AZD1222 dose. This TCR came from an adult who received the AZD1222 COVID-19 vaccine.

The CDR3: CASSYVGGARTDTQYF. The CDR3 bases are TGTGCCAGCAGTTATGTTGGGGGGGCCAGGACAGATACGCAGTATTTT. The chain links TRBV27 to TRBJ2-3; a weak D match, TRBD2 (7 bases). CDR3 length: 16 amino acids. V was pared by 4 bases and J by 3 bases, with 17 bases between. The germline V gene has CDR1 MNHEY and CDR2 SMNVEV (reference sequence).